This T cell receptor beta chain was profiled in a study of blood T cell repertoires in COVID-19. Assay: immunoSEQ multiplex PCR; the TCRdb copy retains only in-frame clones and omits some. The sample lists fewer than 350,000 clones, roughly 89% occurring once. The CDR3 runs 14 residues. J was trimmed by 2 bases and V by 6 bases; bases with no gene match: 6. Per the germline V gene, CDR1 is SQVTM and CDR2 is ANQGSEA. V is TRBV29-1 and J is TRBJ1-2; 10 bases are shared with TRBD1. The receptor was isolated from a man aged 60-69 years who had recovered from COVID-19. The sample was PBMCs or T cells enriched from blood (not recorded which). The CDR3 loop is CSVPTGGGNYGYTF. CDR3 coding DNA: TGCAGCGTACCGACAGGGGGCGGAAACTATGGCTACACCTTC.